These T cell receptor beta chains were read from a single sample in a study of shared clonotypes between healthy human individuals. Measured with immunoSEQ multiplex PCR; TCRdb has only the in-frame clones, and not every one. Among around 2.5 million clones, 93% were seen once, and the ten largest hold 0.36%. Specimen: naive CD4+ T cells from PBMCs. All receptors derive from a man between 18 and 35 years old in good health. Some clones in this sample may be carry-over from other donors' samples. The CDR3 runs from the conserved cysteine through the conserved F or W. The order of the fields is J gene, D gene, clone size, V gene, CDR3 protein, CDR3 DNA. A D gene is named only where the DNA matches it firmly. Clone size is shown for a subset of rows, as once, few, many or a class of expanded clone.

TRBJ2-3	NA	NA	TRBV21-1	CASSKGRQRTDTQYF	TGTGCCAGCAGCAAAGGGCGACAGAGGACAGATACGCAGTATTTT
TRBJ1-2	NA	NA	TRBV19	CASGDLGRLNYGYTF	TGTGCCAGTGGGGACTTGGGCCGATTAAACTATGGCTACACCTTC
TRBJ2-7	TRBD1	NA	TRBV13	CASSWTGTGRYEQYF	TGTGCCAGCAGTTGGACCGGGACAGGCCGCTACGAGCAGTACTTC
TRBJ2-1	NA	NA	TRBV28	CASSLGGQRSYNEQFF	TGTGCCAGCAGTTTAGGAGGACAGCGATCCTACAATGAGCAGTTCTTC
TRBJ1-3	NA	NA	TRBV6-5	CASISPGNTIYF	TGTGCCAGCATCTCCCCCGGAAACACCATATATTTT
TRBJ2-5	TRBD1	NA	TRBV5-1	CASRGGGPQETQYF	TGCGCCAGCAGAGGGGGCGGTCCCCAAGAGACCCAGTACTTC
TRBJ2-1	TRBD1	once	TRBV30	CAWGTGGNEQFF	TGTGCCTGGGGGACAGGGGGGAATGAGCAGTTCTTC
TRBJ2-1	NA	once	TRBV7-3	CASSLGTLVGQFF	TGTGCCAGCAGCTTAGGGACCCTCGTCGGGCAGTTCTTC
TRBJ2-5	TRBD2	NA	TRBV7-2	CASSLAPQRGRATQYF	TGTGCCAGCAGCTTAGCCCCCCAGCGGGGGAGGGCGACCCAGTACTTC
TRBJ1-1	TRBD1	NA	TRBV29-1	CSGKLGTGEGTEAFF	TGCAGCGGCAAGCTCGGGACAGGGGAGGGAACTGAAGCTTTCTTT
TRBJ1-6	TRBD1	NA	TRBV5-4	CASSLSPGGYNSPLHF	TGTGCCAGCAGCTTGTCCCCAGGGGGATATAATTCACCCCTCCACTTT
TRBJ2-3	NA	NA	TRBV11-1	CASSLGRGGADTQYF	TGTGCCAGCAGCCTCGGTAGGGGGGGTGCCGATACGCAGTATTTT
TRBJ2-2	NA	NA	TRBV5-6	CASSLGITGELFF	TGTGCCAGCAGCTTGGGGATTACCGGGGAGCTGTTTTTT
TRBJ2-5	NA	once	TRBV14	CASSQITGVKETQYF	TGTGCCAGCAGCCAAATAACGGGCGTAAAAGAGACCCAGTACTTC
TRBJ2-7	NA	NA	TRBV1	CTSSQDFADSANEQYF	TGCACCAGCAGCCAAGACTTTGCGGACAGCGCCAACGAGCAGTACTTC
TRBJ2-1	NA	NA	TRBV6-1	CASDLLAGPADEQFF	TGTGCCAGCGACCTCCTGGCGGGGCCCGCGGATGAGCAGTTCTTC
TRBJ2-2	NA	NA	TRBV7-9	CASREPGHSGELFF	TGTGCCAGCAGGGAACCGGGACACAGCGGGGAGCTGTTTTTT
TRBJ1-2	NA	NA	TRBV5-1	CASSPLGEPGYTF	TGCGCCAGCAGCCCTCTTGGGGAGCCTGGCTACACCTTC
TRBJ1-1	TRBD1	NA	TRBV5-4	CASSLDRGSTEAFF	TGTGCCAGCAGCTTGGACAGGGGAAGCACTGAAGCTTTCTTT
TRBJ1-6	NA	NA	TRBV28	CASSFVNSPLHF	TGTGCCAGCAGTTTCGTTAATTCACCCCTCCACTTT
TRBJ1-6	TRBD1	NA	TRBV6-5	CASSYVGTGNSPLHF	TGTGCCAGCAGTTACGTCGGGACAGGCAATTCACCCCTCCACTTT
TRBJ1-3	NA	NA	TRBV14	CASSQVAASGNTIYF	TGTGCCAGCAGCCAAGTGGCAGCCTCTGGAAACACCATATATTTT
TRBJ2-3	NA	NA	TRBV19	CASSETGQLQYF	TGTGCCAGTAGCGAGACAGGACAATTGCAGTATTTT
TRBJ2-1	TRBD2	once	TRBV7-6	CASSLALGLAIEQFF	TGTGCCAGCAGCTTAGCTTTGGGACTAGCGATCGAGCAGTTCTTC
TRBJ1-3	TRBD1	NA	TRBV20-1	CSGRQGNTIYF	TGCAGTGGGCGACAGGGGAACACCATATATTTT
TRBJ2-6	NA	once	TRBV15	CATSQRSSTGSPHVLTF	TGTGCCACCAGCCAGAGATCTTCGACGGGGAGTCCCCACGTCCTGACTTTC
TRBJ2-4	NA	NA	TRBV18	CASSPTPEKNIQYF	TGTGCCAGCTCACCAACGCCAGAAAAAAACATTCAGTACTTC
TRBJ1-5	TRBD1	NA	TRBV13	CASSLVTGGLNSNQPQHF	TGTGCCAGCAGCTTAGTGACAGGGGGCCTGAATAGCAATCAGCCCCAGCATTTT
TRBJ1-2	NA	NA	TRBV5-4	CASSGGTGTNYGYTF	TGTGCCAGCAGCGGAGGGACTGGAACTAACTATGGCTACACCTTC
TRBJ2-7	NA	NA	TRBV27	CASNAAGTYEQYF	TGTGCCAGCAACGCAGCAGGGACCTACGAGCAGTACTTC
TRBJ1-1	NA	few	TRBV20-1	CSASVAAGAFF	TGCAGTGCTAGTGTTGCGGCTGGAGCTTTCTTT